This paragraph covers one T cell receptor beta chain sequence. Its matching antigen is unknown. A much larger clone lies one base from this, so it may be a read error. The CDR3 covers 13 residues. Germline V gene sequence: CDR1 SGHTA, CDR2 FQGNSA. The source of the sample is a study of T cell repertoires in cytomegalovirus infection. Study-wide context: A matching HLA type, together with CMV infection, was signaled by public TCR beta signatures.

TCRdb processed the reads anew with MiXCR; each CDR3 protein has one entry. This table has 70,000 or so distinct CDR3 sequences, 25% to 30% appearing once. This sample comprised CD8+ T cells from cultured PBMCs, obtained from culture after CMV antigen stimulation. The chain couples TRBV7-2 to TRBJ2-7; unclear D gene. This receptor was obtained from a human donor in good health (CMV status not recorded). Some clones in this sample may be carry-over from other donors' samples. This chain's CDR3 is CASSVRAIYEQCF. Written as DNA, the CDR3 is TGTGCCAGCAGCGTCCGGGCCATCTACGAGCAGTGCTTC.